Listed below are T cell receptor beta chains from one sample, sequenced in a study of T cells in Graves' hyperthyroidism and ophthalmopathy. Each CDR3 protein gets one entry after TCRdb re-called the multiplex PCR reads with MiXCR. This table holds around 340,000 distinct CDR3 sequences, over 15% found once. Material for sequencing was blood. All receptors come from a woman aged 40 to 49 with Graves' ophthalmopathy. Both conserved end residues are part of each CDR3. A D gene is named only where the DNA matches it firmly. Some rows have no size entry. The others give once, few or many, or a class for an expanded clone.

clone size: NA
V gene: TRBV6-1
D gene: TRBD1
J gene: TRBJ1-5
CDR3 DNA: TGTGCCAGCAGACAAACGGGACAGGGGGGCAATCAGCCCCAGCATTTT
CDR3 protein: CASRQTGQGGNQPQHF

clone size: many
V gene: TRBV5-1
D gene: TRBD2
J gene: TRBJ2-2
CDR3 DNA: TGCGCCAGCAGCTTGGGTGTTGGACTAGCGGGAGCCGGGGAGCTGTTTTTT
CDR3 protein: CASSLGVGLAGAGELFF

clone size: many
V gene: TRBV4-3
D gene: NA
J gene: TRBJ1-2
CDR3 DNA: TGCGCCAGCAGCCAAGAAAGGACAGCCTATGGCTACACCTTC
CDR3 protein: CASSQERTAYGYTF

clone size: many
V gene: TRBV12-5
D gene: NA
J gene: TRBJ1-2
CDR3 DNA: TGTGCTAGTGGTTTGGCCTACCGGGACGTTAACTATGGCTACACCTTC
CDR3 protein: CASGLAYRDVNYGYTF

clone size: NA
V gene: TRBV7-6
D gene: NA
J gene: TRBJ2-2
CDR3 DNA: TGTGCCAGCAGCTTAGCGGTAGGAGGGGGTTACACCGGGGAGCTGTTTTTT
CDR3 protein: CASSLAVGGGYTGELFF

clone size: many
V gene: TRBV20-1
D gene: NA
J gene: TRBJ2-5
CDR3 DNA: TGCAGTGCTAGGCGCCTACCCGCCGCGAGGGAGACCCAGTACTTC
CDR3 protein: CSARRLPAARETQYF

clone size: many
V gene: TRBV9
D gene: NA
J gene: TRBJ2-2
CDR3 DNA: TGTGCCAGCAGCGTAGCCCCGGTCATGAACACCGGGGAGCTGTTTTTT
CDR3 protein: CASSVAPVMNTGELFF

clone size: many
V gene: TRBV28
D gene: NA
J gene: TRBJ2-5
CDR3 DNA: TGTGCCAGCAGTCTCGGACTTGCTCAAGAGACCCAGTACTTC
CDR3 protein: CASSLGLAQETQYF

clone size: many
V gene: TRBV4-1
D gene: NA
J gene: TRBJ1-2
CDR3 DNA: TGCGCCAGCAGCCAAGATCAATCAGGGAGGGATGGCTACACCTTC
CDR3 protein: CASSQDQSGRDGYTF

clone size: NA
V gene: TRBV6-5
D gene: TRBD1
J gene: TRBJ1-1
CDR3 DNA: TGTGCCAGCAGTTACTCGAAGGGGACAGATGCTTTCTTT
CDR3 protein: CASSYSKGTDAFF

clone size: NA
V gene: TRBV6-1
D gene: NA
J gene: TRBJ2-7
CDR3 DNA: TGTGCCAGCAGTGAAAGATGGGGCGGCAACTACGAGCAGTACTTC
CDR3 protein: CASSERWGGNYEQYF

clone size: many
V gene: TRBV28
D gene: TRBD1
J gene: TRBJ1-2
CDR3 DNA: TGTGCCAGCAGTTTACTTACGACAGGGGGTCTTGGCTACACCTTC
CDR3 protein: CASSLLTTGGLGYTF

clone size: NA
V gene: TRBV20-1
D gene: TRBD2
J gene: TRBJ2-5
CDR3 DNA: TGCAGTGCTAGGGCGTCTAGCGGGAAGGAGACCCAGTACTTC
CDR3 protein: CSARASSGKETQYF

clone size: many
V gene: TRBV12-5
D gene: NA
J gene: TRBJ2-7
CDR3 DNA: TGTGCTAGTGGTTTTTCCTCCTACGAGCAGTACTTC
CDR3 protein: CASGFSSYEQYF

clone size: many
V gene: TRBV12-3/TRBV12-4
D gene: TRBD1
J gene: TRBJ1-1
CDR3 DNA: TGTGCCAGCAGGGCTTATGGACAGGAGAACACTGAAGCTTTCTTT
CDR3 protein: CASRAYGQENTEAFF

clone size: many
V gene: TRBV7-2
D gene: TRBD2
J gene: TRBJ2-5
CDR3 DNA: TGTGCCAGCAGCTTGGGCGGGAGGGCCATGGAGACCCAGTACTTC
CDR3 protein: CASSLGGRAMETQYF

clone size: many
V gene: TRBV12-3/TRBV12-4
D gene: NA
J gene: TRBJ1-1
CDR3 DNA: TGTGCCAGCAGTTTCCCCGGACAGAAAAACACTAAAGCTTTCTTT
CDR3 protein: CASSFPGQKNTKAFF

clone size: medium-sized
V gene: TRBV28
D gene: TRBD2
J gene: TRBJ2-7
CDR3 DNA: TGTGCCAGCGACAAGCGGGAGGACGACTACGAGCAGTACTTC
CDR3 protein: CASDKREDDYEQYF

clone size: many
V gene: TRBV7-9
D gene: NA
J gene: TRBJ2-7
CDR3 DNA: TGTGCCAGCAGCTTAGATGGGGCAAACTACGAGCAGTACTTC
CDR3 protein: CASSLDGANYEQYF

clone size: many
V gene: TRBV20-1
D gene: NA
J gene: TRBJ2-7
CDR3 DNA: TGCAGTGCATACGCAGGGCAGTTCTCCTACGAGCAGTACTTC
CDR3 protein: CSAYAGQFSYEQYF

clone size: few
V gene: TRBV6-1
D gene: TRBD2
J gene: TRBJ2-3
CDR3 DNA: TGTGCCAGCAGTAAAACTAGCGGGAGTCTTCTCACGCAGTATTTT
CDR3 protein: CASSKTSGSLLTQYF

clone size: many
V gene: TRBV10-3
D gene: TRBD1
J gene: TRBJ2-4
CDR3 DNA: TGTGCCATCAGTGAGTCGGGGACAGGGGGCCTCTCAAACATTCAGTACTTC
CDR3 protein: CAISESGTGGLSNIQYF

clone size: NA
V gene: TRBV4-1
D gene: NA
J gene: TRBJ1-2
CDR3 DNA: TGCGCCAGCAGCCTGCCAGGGGATGATGGCTACATCTTC
CDR3 protein: CASSLPGDDGYIF

clone size: NA
V gene: TRBV6-2/TRBV6-3
D gene: NA
J gene: TRBJ2-7
CDR3 DNA: TGTGCCAGCAGTTACTCGAGAATTGAGGAAACCATCTCCTACGAGCAGTATTTC
CDR3 protein: CASSYSRIEETISYEQYF

clone size: many
V gene: TRBV5-1
D gene: NA
J gene: TRBJ2-4
CDR3 DNA: TGCGCCAGCAGCTTGGTTCCACTGGGGGCCAAAAACATTCAGTACTTC
CDR3 protein: CASSLVPLGAKNIQYF

clone size: many
V gene: TRBV7-2
D gene: NA
J gene: TRBJ2-7
CDR3 DNA: TGTGCCAGCAGCTCCCCGCGATGGGGTCGCGAGCAGTACTTC
CDR3 protein: CASSSPRWGREQYF

clone size: NA
V gene: TRBV7-8
D gene: NA
J gene: TRBJ1-1
CDR3 DNA: TGTGCCAGCAGTTCCCCCGCTGCCATGAACACTGAAGCTTTCTTT
CDR3 protein: CASSSPAAMNTEAFF

clone size: many
V gene: TRBV29-1
D gene: NA
J gene: TRBJ2-7
CDR3 DNA: TGCAGCGTTGAAGGGGGCCAGGACCCCTACGAGCAGTACTTC
CDR3 protein: CSVEGGQDPYEQYF

clone size: many
V gene: TRBV5-1
D gene: NA
J gene: TRBJ1-1
CDR3 DNA: TGCGCCAGCAGCTTGGAGGGGGTCAACACTGAAGCTTTCTTT
CDR3 protein: CASSLEGVNTEAFF

clone size: few
V gene: TRBV4-1
D gene: NA
J gene: TRBJ2-7
CDR3 DNA: TGCGCCAGCAGCCAAGTTCAGGGCGGGGACGAGCAGTACTTC
CDR3 protein: CASSQVQGGDEQYF

clone size: few
V gene: TRBV11-3
D gene: NA
J gene: TRBJ2-2
CDR3 DNA: TGTGCCAGCAGCTTACCGGTGGGGCACACCGGGGAGCTGTTTTTT
CDR3 protein: CASSLPVGHTGELFF

clone size: many
V gene: TRBV6-5
D gene: TRBD2
J gene: TRBJ2-5
CDR3 DNA: TGTGCCAGCAGTTACTCGACCCTAGCGGGAGTGGAGACCCAGTACTTC
CDR3 protein: CASSYSTLAGVETQYF

clone size: many
V gene: TRBV11-2
D gene: TRBD2
J gene: TRBJ2-7
CDR3 DNA: TGTGCCAGCAGCCAGAGGACTAGCGGGAGGGGCGAGCAGTACTTC
CDR3 protein: CASSQRTSGRGEQYF

clone size: many
V gene: TRBV20-1
D gene: NA
J gene: TRBJ1-1
CDR3 DNA: TGCAGTGTCGAGGGTAATCCTGAAGCTTTCTTT
CDR3 protein: CSVEGNPEAFF

clone size: NA
V gene: TRBV6-2/TRBV6-3
D gene: NA
J gene: TRBJ2-5
CDR3 DNA: TGTGCCAGCAGCTCCGCTACAGGGAAGGAGACCCAGTACTTC
CDR3 protein: CASSSATGKETQYF

clone size: many
V gene: TRBV19
D gene: NA
J gene: TRBJ1-1
CDR3 DNA: TGTGCCAGTTCCTCTTCGCGTCTGAGCACTGAAGCTTTCTTT
CDR3 protein: CASSSSRLSTEAFF

clone size: many
V gene: TRBV20-1
D gene: TRBD2
J gene: TRBJ2-7
CDR3 DNA: TGCAGTGCTAGAAGGCCCCTAGCGGGAGGGGTAATATACGAGCAGTACTTC
CDR3 protein: CSARRPLAGGVIYEQYF

clone size: many
V gene: TRBV10-3
D gene: NA
J gene: TRBJ2-7
CDR3 DNA: TGTGCCATCAGTGATGGTGCACTGCTAGGGCAGTACTTC
CDR3 protein: CAISDGALLGQYF

clone size: NA
V gene: TRBV5-6
D gene: TRBD2
J gene: TRBJ2-7
CDR3 DNA: TGTGCCAGCAGCCATCCGTCTAGCGGGATGGTATTC
CDR3 protein: CASSHPSSGMVF

clone size: many
V gene: TRBV6-1
D gene: NA
J gene: TRBJ1-5
CDR3 DNA: TGTGCCAGCAGTGAATACAGTTCAGTCGGCAATCAGCCCCAGCATTTT
CDR3 protein: CASSEYSSVGNQPQHF

clone size: many
V gene: TRBV12-3/TRBV12-4
D gene: NA
J gene: TRBJ2-7
CDR3 DNA: TGTGCCAGCAGTTTATCGCCGGAGCCCTACGAGCAGTACTTC
CDR3 protein: CASSLSPEPYEQYF

clone size: many
V gene: TRBV7-9
D gene: NA
J gene: TRBJ2-5
CDR3 DNA: TGTGCCAGCAGCTTAGCGCAGGGGGAGACCCAGTACTTC
CDR3 protein: CASSLAQGETQYF

clone size: many
V gene: TRBV5-1
D gene: NA
J gene: TRBJ2-5
CDR3 DNA: TGCGCCAGCAGCGACCGGAGGGTGGGAGAGACCCAGTACTTC
CDR3 protein: CASSDRRVGETQYF

clone size: NA
V gene: TRBV20-1
D gene: TRBD2
J gene: TRBJ2-5
CDR3 DNA: TGCAGTGCTAGAGATGGCCTACCGGGGGGGCAAGAGACCCAGTACTTC
CDR3 protein: CSARDGLPGGQETQYF

clone size: many
V gene: TRBV2
D gene: TRBD1
J gene: TRBJ1-5
CDR3 DNA: TGTGCCAGCAGCCCCAGACGGACAGGACTCAATCAGCCCCAGCATTTT
CDR3 protein: CASSPRRTGLNQPQHF